One sample yielded the 8 T cell receptor beta chains listed below, sequenced in a study of shared clonotypes between healthy human individuals. Some clones are missing from TCRdb's copy, which holds only in-frame ones; the method was immunoSEQ multiplex PCR. The table shows fewer than 850,000 clones, with around 96% occurring only once. It was CD45RO-negative cells, positively selected for CCR7, that made up naive CD8 cells, with terminally differentiated effector memory CD45RA+ cells excluded. Sequenced input: naive CD8+ T cells sorted from blood. These receptors came from a man aged 30 to 45 in good health.

J is TRBJ1-1 and V is TRBV7-9; weak D call: TRBD1 (5 bases). The CDR3 loop spans 13 amino acids. Trimming left V 5 bases short and J 6 bases short, with 13 bases between. Germline V lookup: CDR1 SEHNR, CDR2 FQNEAQ (reference sequence). The CDR3 DNA follows: TGTGCCAGCAGCCGAGGTGGACATCCTGAAGCTTTCTTT. The encoded protein is CASSRGGHPEAFF.

The J gene is TRBJ2-1, the V gene TRBV7-8; D remains ambiguous. Germline lookup yields CDR1 SGHVS and CDR2 FQNEAQ. This CDR3 has 13 residues. Trimming removed 5 bases from V and 6 bases from J, with 11 bases in between. The CDR3 DNA is TGTGCCAGCAGCCCCCCGGGCGCCAATGAGCAGTTCTTC. Protein sequence: CASSPPGANEQFF.

The V gene is TRBV28, the J gene TRBJ2-7, with a tentative D call TRBD1 (6 bases). The CDR3 runs 18 residues. CDR1 is MDHEN, CDR2 SYDVKM, per germline. Trimming cost V 3 bases and J 3 bases, with 24 bases left between them. CDR3 amino acids: CASSLRVVRGRGNYEQYF. The CDR3 nucleotides read TGTGCCAGCAGTTTGAGAGTAGTCAGGGGACGAGGGAACTACGAGCAGTACTTC.

This clone appeared once. J is TRBJ1-1 and V is TRBV9; D might be TRBD1 (5 bases). V gave up 5 bases and J gave up 4 bases, with 15 bases separating them. Germline V gives CDR1 SGDLS, CDR2 YYNGEE. This CDR3 is built from 14 residues. CDR3 in DNA: TGTGCCAGCAGTGGGTGGCCGGGGGGCACTGAAGCTTTCTTT. This gives the protein CASSGWPGGTEAFF.

In its sample, this clone was seen once. This rearrangement joins TRBV11-2 to TRBJ2-7, with D hard to call. Germline CDR1 SGHAT, CDR2 FQNNGV. CDR3 length: 15 residues. V was clipped by 0 bases and J by 2 bases, with 11 bases between them. CDR3 residues: CASSLDLSPAYEQYF. CDR3 nucleotides: TGTGCCAGCAGCTTAGATTTATCTCCGGCCTACGAGCAGTACTTC.

This chain joins TRBV30 and TRBJ2-3; a weak D match, TRBD2 (5 bases). Germline CDR1 GTSNPN, CDR2 SVGIG (reference sequence). The CDR3 extends over 14 amino acids. The ends were cut back, 5 bases at V and 3 bases at J, with 15 bases in the middle. For the CDR3, the DNA is TGTGCCTGGGGACTCCAAGGGATGACAGATACGCAGTATTTT. It translates to CAWGLQGMTDTQYF.

Written as DNA, the CDR3 is TGTGCCAGCAGTCACCAGCGGGGGGGCTTTGACTACGAGCAGTACTTC. This sequence encodes CASSHQRGGFDYEQYF. This chain connects TRBV27 to TRBJ2-7, with TRBD2 matching over 10 bases. CDR1 is MNHEY and CDR2 is SMNVEV in the germline V gene (reference sequence). This CDR3 contains 16 residues. V shed 5 bases, J shed 3 bases, and the junction held 10 bases outside the gene matches.

This clone showed up just once. The chain combines TRBV7-9 with TRBJ2-1; 11 positions match TRBD2. Germline V gene lookup returns CDR1 SEHNR and CDR2 FQNEAQ (reference sequence). The CDR3 is 18 residues long. V was pared by 5 bases and J by 0 bases, with 9 bases of the junction left unmatched. The CDR3 protein is CASSPRTSGSSSYNEQFF. The CDR3, as DNA: TGTGCCAGCAGCCCGAGGACTAGCGGGTCGAGCTCCTACAATGAGCAGTTCTTC.